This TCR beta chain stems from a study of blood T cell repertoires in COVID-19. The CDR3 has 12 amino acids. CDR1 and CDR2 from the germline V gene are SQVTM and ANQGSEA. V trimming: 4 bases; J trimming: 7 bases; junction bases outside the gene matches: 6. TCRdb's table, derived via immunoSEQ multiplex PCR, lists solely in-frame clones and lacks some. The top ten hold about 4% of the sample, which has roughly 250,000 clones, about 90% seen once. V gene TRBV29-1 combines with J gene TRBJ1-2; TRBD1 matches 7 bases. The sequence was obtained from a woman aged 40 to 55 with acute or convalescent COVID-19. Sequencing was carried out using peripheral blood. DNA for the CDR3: TGCAGCGTTGGTGGACAGGTGTCTGGCTACACCTTC. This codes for CSVGGQVSGYTF.